Listed below are T cell receptor beta chains from one sample, sequenced in a study of T cell responses to AZD1222 COVID-19 vaccine. Data came from immunoSEQ multiplex PCR; TCRdb stores just in-frame clones and leaves some out. The data show about 180,000 clones, approximately 92% seen once. The sequenced sample was peripheral blood, obtained 28 days after the second dose of the MenACWY control vaccine. The receptors were sampled from an adult who received the MenACWY meningococcal vaccine as a control. CDR3s include the opening cysteine and the closing phenylalanine or tryptophan. The D gene is left open where the match is weak. Clone size is not always given. Where it is, it says once, few, many or a class for expanded clones.

13 | TRBJ1-2 | . | . | TRBV30 | TGTGCCTGCACAAAGACGGGTTTCTATGGCTACACCTTC | CACTKTGFYGYTF
13 | TRBJ2-1 | . | . | TRBV19 | TGTGCCAGTAGTATTCCCGGATACAATGAGCAGTTCTTC | CASSIPGYNEQFF
12 | TRBJ2-7 | . | . | TRBV9 | TGTGCCAGCAGCGTAGAACTGGGGGAGCAGTACTTC | CASSVELGEQYF
13 | TRBJ1-1 | . | . | TRBV10-3 | TGTGCCATCAGTTCCACAGCCGACACTGAAGCTTTCTTT | CAISSTADTEAFF
15 | TRBJ1-5 | . | TRBD1 | TRBV29-1 | TGCAGCGTTGCGACGGACAGGGCCAGCAATCAGCCCCAGCATTTT | CSVATDRASNQPQHF
13 | TRBJ2-7 | . | . | TRBV7-9 | TGTGCCAGCAGCCTAAGACCCAGGGACGAGCAGTACTTC | CASSLRPRDEQYF
14 | TRBJ1-1 | . | . | TRBV3-1/TRBV3-2 | TGTGCCAGCAGCCAAGGCCAGATGAACACTGAAGCTTTCTTT | CASSQGQMNTEAFF
12 | TRBJ1-4 | . | . | TRBV18 | TGTGCCAGCTCACAAGACGGTGAAAAACTGTTTTTT | CASSQDGEKLFF
12 | TRBJ1-5 | . | . | TRBV19 | TGTGCCGGAAGCAGGGGAAATCAGCCCCAGCATTTT | CAGSRGNQPQHF
13 | TRBJ2-4 | . | TRBD1 | TRBV19 | TGTGCCAGCTCACAGGGGTGGGAAAACATTCAGTACTTC | CASSQGWENIQYF
13 | TRBJ1-4 | . | . | TRBV27 | TGTGCCAGCGGCGGGACTTGGGGGGAAAAACTGTTTTTT | CASGGTWGEKLFF
11 | TRBJ2-7 | . | . | TRBV20-1 | TGCAGTGCTGCCCGGGGTTACGAGCAGTACTTC | CSAARGYEQYF
16 | TRBJ1-5 | . | TRBD1 | TRBV19 | TGTGCCAGTAGAAATACCGGGACAGGGGGAAATCAGCCCCAGCATTTT | CASRNTGTGGNQPQHF
15 | TRBJ2-7 | . | TRBD1 | TRBV6-6 | TGTGCCAGCAGTCCTTCGACAGGGGGCTCCTACGAGCAGTACTTC | CASSPSTGGSYEQYF
12 | TRBJ2-1 | . | . | TRBV11-3 | TGTGCCAGCAGCCCAGGGCGATCTGAGCAGTTCTTC | CASSPGRSEQFF
11 | TRBJ2-7 | . | . | TRBV5-1 | TGCGCCAGCAGCTTGGGGTACGAGCAGTACTTC | CASSLGYEQYF
12 | TRBJ1-1 | . | . | TRBV7-9 | TGTGCCAGCAGCCGAGGGAACACTGAAGCTTTCTTT | CASSRGNTEAFF
14 | TRBJ1-5 | . | TRBD1 | TRBV6-5 | TGTGCCAGCAGTAGCCGGGACAGGGTCCGGCCCCAGCATTTT | CASSSRDRVRPQHF
15 | TRBJ2-5 | . | . | TRBV4-1 | TGCGCCAGCAGCCAAGATAGGGACGGCCAAGAGACCCAGTACTTC | CASSQDRDGQETQYF
10 | TRBJ1-5 | . | . | TRBV6-5 | TGTGCCAGCGGAGATCAGCCCCAGCATTTT | CASGDQPQHF
11 | TRBJ2-5 | . | . | TRBV12-3/TRBV12-4 | TGTGCCAGCAGTTCCCAAGAGACCCAGTACTTC | CASSSQETQYF
12 | TRBJ1-1 | . | . | TRBV30 | TGTGCCTGGAGTACCCCGGGAACTGAAGCTTTCTTT | CAWSTPGTEAFF
16 | TRBJ1-3 | . | . | TRBV28 | TGTGCCAGCAGTTTTGGGGCGGGAATCTCTGGAAACACCATATATTTT | CASSFGAGISGNTIYF
12 | TRBJ2-7 | few | . | TRBV7-9 | TGTGCCAGCAGCTTATTCAGCTACGAGCAGTACTTC | CASSLFSYEQYF
15 | TRBJ2-7 | . | TRBD1 | TRBV6-5 | TGTGCCAGCAGAGTCGACAGGGTATTAAAAAACGAGCAGTACTTC | CASRVDRVLKNEQYF
15 | TRBJ2-7 | . | . | TRBV5-4 | TGTGCCAGCAGCTTTCGACTCCCAGGGGTCTACGAGCAGTACTTC | CASSFRLPGVYEQYF